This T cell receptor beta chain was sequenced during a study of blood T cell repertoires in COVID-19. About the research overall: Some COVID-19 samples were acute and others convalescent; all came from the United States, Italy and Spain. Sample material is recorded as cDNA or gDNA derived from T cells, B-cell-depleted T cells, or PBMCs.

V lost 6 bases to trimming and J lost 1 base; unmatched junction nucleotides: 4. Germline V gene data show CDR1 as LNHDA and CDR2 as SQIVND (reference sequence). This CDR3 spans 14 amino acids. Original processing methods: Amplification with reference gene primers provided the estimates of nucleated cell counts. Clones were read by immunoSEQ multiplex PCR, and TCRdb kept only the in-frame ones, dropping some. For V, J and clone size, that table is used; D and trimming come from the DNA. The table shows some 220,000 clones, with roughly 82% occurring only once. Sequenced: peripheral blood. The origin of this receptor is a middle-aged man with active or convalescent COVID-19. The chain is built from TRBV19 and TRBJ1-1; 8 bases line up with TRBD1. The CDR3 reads CASRVQGGNTEAFF. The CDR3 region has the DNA TGTGCCAGTAGGGTACAGGGGGGGAACACTGAAGCTTTCTTT.